These T cell receptor beta chains were read from a single sample in a study of control samples from healthy donors and cancer patients. Repertoires were generated with immunoSEQ multiplex PCR, while TCRdb's copy carries only in-frame clones and drops some. The sample has around 120,000 clones, around 96% seen once. The sample taken for sequencing was blood. The receptors stem from a young man in good health. Both conserved end residues are trimmed from each CDR3. D genes are given only for firm matches. Expanded clones get a size class; other rows say once, few or many, or leave the size out.

v_call	d_call	clone_size	j_call	cdr3_aa
TRBV2	-	-	TRBJ1-3	ASRLEQGTGNTIY
TRBV6-5	-	-	TRBJ1-2	ASSYAPQDPYGYT
TRBV7-9	TRBD1	-	TRBJ1-1	ASGPRGDRGNTEAF
TRBV18	-	-	TRBJ1-2	ASSPSRAYGYT
TRBV6-5	TRBD1	-	TRBJ1-2	ASRKGQGVYGYT
TRBV13	-	-	TRBJ2-1	ASSLTGYNEQF
TRBV20-1	-	-	TRBJ1-1	SASVGTEAF
TRBV11-2	-	-	TRBJ2-1	ASSLDRQANNEQF
TRBV28	-	-	TRBJ1-5	ASTLGAASNQPQH
TRBV6-5	-	-	TRBJ1-1	ASTGGGGTEAF
TRBV2	-	-	TRBJ2-7	ASSEPPNYEQY
TRBV21-1	-	-	TRBJ2-3	ASSNPRGLGSTDTQY
TRBV5-6	-	-	TRBJ2-1	ASSLLVSSYNEQF
TRBV10-3	-	-	TRBJ2-7	AISHPVGSYEQY
TRBV19	-	-	TRBJ1-1	ASSLSLRATEAF
TRBV4-1	TRBD2	-	TRBJ2-1	ASSPTGTSGGARYNEQF
TRBV6-2/TRBV6-3	-	-	TRBJ2-3	ASSLRLDPDTQY
TRBV7-2	-	once	TRBJ1-6	ASSSGMIPLH
TRBV18	TRBD1	-	TRBJ2-7	ASSPTMGQGSEQY
TRBV3-1/TRBV3-2	-	-	TRBJ2-2	ASSTRDRTTGELF
TRBV19	-	-	TRBJ2-1	ASSIGGRGLYNEQF
TRBV4-1	-	-	TRBJ1-1	ASSQEGAEAF
TRBV7-8	-	-	TRBJ2-1	ASSLGPRNEQF
TRBV3-1/TRBV3-2	-	-	TRBJ2-2	ASSLYRGWVTGELF
TRBV28	TRBD1	-	TRBJ1-3	ASSAPGTGRNTIY
TRBV5-1	-	-	TRBJ2-3	ASSFGGAGTDTQY
TRBV13	-	-	TRBJ2-7	ASSSPGMTYEQY
TRBV6-1	TRBD1	-	TRBJ2-3	ASSELGQGTDTQY
TRBV5-1	-	-	TRBJ1-1	ASSLDRAKNTEAF
TRBV28	-	-	TRBJ2-7	ASRGLYYEQY
TRBV11-2	-	-	TRBJ2-7	ASSLGVGYEQY
TRBV10-2	-	-	TRBJ2-1	ASSKASSYNEQF
TRBV3-1/TRBV3-2	TRBD1	-	TRBJ2-3	ASSQLSGGTDTQY
TRBV5-4	TRBD1	-	TRBJ1-2	ASSPWRDRGYT
TRBV12-3/TRBV12-4	-	-	TRBJ1-1	ASSFRGYTEAF
TRBV4-3	TRBD2	once	TRBJ2-5	ASSQGQRGADRETQY
TRBV25-1	-	-	TRBJ1-1	ASSVRAGVNEAF
TRBV3-1/TRBV3-2	TRBD1	-	TRBJ2-2	ASSPGQENTGELF
TRBV5-1	-	-	TRBJ2-2	ASSLGGPSTGELF
TRBV20-1	-	-	TRBJ2-3	SASGRPGTDTQY
TRBV2	-	once	TRBJ1-1	ATNGAGGAWAF
TRBV3-1/TRBV3-2	-	-	TRBJ2-2	ASSQDARGRAGELF
TRBV2	TRBD1	-	TRBJ1-5	ASSPGQGGSQPQH
TRBV25-1	-	-	TRBJ1-2	ASSPDGIRGYT
TRBV7-9	TRBD1	-	TRBJ2-7	ASSQTGAANEQY
TRBV28	-	-	TRBJ1-1	ASSLPAPGNEAF
TRBV4-1	TRBD2	once	TRBJ2-7	ASSGRGKSSSYEQY
TRBV4-2	TRBD2	-	TRBJ2-7	ASSPLTSGGINEQY
TRBV5-4	-	-	TRBJ2-7	ASSLDGQGLVNYEQY
TRBV2	TRBD2	-	TRBJ2-6	ASTLAGGRSGANVLT
TRBV12-5	TRBD1	-	TRBJ1-6	ASGLVPGQGGSPLH
TRBV15	-	-	TRBJ2-7	ATSGRTGGTYEQY
TRBV7-6	TRBD1	-	TRBJ2-7	ASSLGGQGNYEQY
TRBV2	TRBD1	-	TRBJ2-2	ASSADRGLANTGELF